Each of the 14 T cell receptor beta chains below was sequenced from the same sample in a study of T and B cells in COVID-19 patients. TRB rearrangements were amplified by multiplex PCR with BIOMED2 TRB-A/B primers. TCRdb processed the multiplex PCR reads anew with MiXCR; each CDR3 protein has one entry. Seen here are about 11,000 distinct CDR3 sequences, more than 25% observed once, and the top ten hold about 30%. Blood genomic DNA input for TRB amplification was roughly 230-550 ng. The material sequenced was blood. The receptors stem from a human donor who had recovered from COVID-19.

This clonotype is medium-sized (0.01 to 0.1%) in the sample. The gene calls are TRBV29-1 and TRBJ2-2, with D possibly being TRBD1 or TRBD2 (5 bases each). Germline V gene lookup returns CDR1 SQVTM and CDR2 ANQGSEA. The CDR3 extends over 14 amino acids. Trimming took off 6 bases at V and 5 bases at J, with 16 bases between the two ends. The CDR3 region is CSVSGTASTGELFF. CDR3 DNA sequence: TGCAGCGTATCCGGGACCGCGAGTACCGGGGAGCTGTTTTTT.

The CDR3 protein is CARSLPGGTGCEQYV. DNA for the CDR3: TGTGCCAGAAGCCTACCAGGGGGGACAGGGTGTGAGCAGTACGTC. V and J are TRBV5-4 and TRBJ2-7, with 9 bases aligning to TRBD1. CDR1 and CDR2 (germline): SGHNT, YYREEE (reference sequence). V shed 8 bases and J 7 bases; nucleotides not matched to a gene: 16. The CDR3 totals 15 residues.

The rearrangement joins TRBV19 to TRBJ2-1, with 10 bases lining up with TRBD2. The V and J ends lost 8 bases and 8 bases, in that order; junction bases with no gene match: 9. The germline V gene has CDR1 LNHDA and CDR2 SQIVND (reference sequence). The CDR3 loop spans 14 amino acids. CDR3: CASCYLAGADEQFF. The CDR3 DNA reads as TGTGCCAGTTGCTATCTAGCGGGAGCCGATGAGCAGTTCTTC.

This clonotype was detected a few times. V is TRBV7-9 and J is TRBJ1-4; D unresolved. Trimming took 0 bases from V and 8 from J, leaving 10 bases between them. The CDR3 length is 14 residues. Germline V lookup: CDR1 SEHNR, CDR2 FQNEAQ (reference sequence). CDR3 protein: CASSLAGSGEKLFF. CDR3 coding DNA: TGTGCCAGCAGCTTAGCTGGGTCGGGGGAAAAACTGTTTTTT.

The chain recombines TRBV4-1 with TRBJ2-2, with TRBD2 as a possible D gene (6 bases). Deletions cut 6 bases from V and 0 bases from J, with 14 bases between. Germline lookup yields CDR1 MGHRA and CDR2 YSYEKL. CDR3 length: 16 residues. The CDR3 is CASSQYSGTNTGELFF. The CDR3 bases are TGCGCCAGCAGTCAATATAGCGGAACGAACACCGGGGAGCTGTTTTTT.

In this sample, this clonotype turned up many times. The CDR3 sequence: CASSFASHRGTDTQYF. The DNA of the CDR3 is TGTGCCAGCAGTTTCGCCTCTCACCGGGGGACAGATACGCAGTATTTT. The chain has TRBV12-3 or TRBV12-4 and TRBJ2-3; D might be TRBD2 (6 bases). CDR3 length: 16 residues. With 3 bases removed from V and 3 bases from J, the gap between germline ends came to 16 bases.

CDR3 sequence reads: CASTSGLSQETQYF. In DNA, the CDR3 is TGTGCCAGCACCTCCGGACTGAGCCAGGAGACCCAGTACTTC. V is TRBV28 and J is TRBJ2-5, with D possibly being TRBD2 (5 bases). Germline CDR1 is MDHEN and CDR2 is SYDVKM. CDR3 length: 14 residues. Deletions cut 7 bases from V and 5 bases from J, with 17 bases between.

This clonotype is medium-sized (0.01 to 0.1%) by share. V usage is TRBV19 and J usage is TRBJ2-1; D is unclear. The germline gives CDR1 LNHDA, CDR2 SQIVND (reference sequence). Trimming removed 4 bases at V and 4 bases at J, with 8 bases between. This CDR3 spans 13 amino acids. The CDR3 DNA follows: TGTGCCAGTAGTAACCAGCTTTACAATGAGCAGTTCTTC. Translation gives CASSNQLYNEQFF.

This clonotype came up a few times. The V call is TRBV5-1, the J call TRBJ2-3; D possibly corresponds to TRBD2 (6 bases). V lost 2 bases to trimming and J lost 5 bases, with 18 bases between them. Per germline, CDR1 SGHRS and CDR2 YFSETQ. CDR3 size: 16 residues. The CDR3 loop reads CASSFGGTGGEDTQYF. Here the CDR3 DNA reads TGCGCCAGCAGCTTCGGGGGTACTGGTGGAGAAGATACGCAGTATTTT.

This clonotype was recorded at least ten times. The V and J genes are TRBV19 and TRBJ1-5; maybe TRBD1 (5 bases). The V gene's germline CDR1 is LNHDA and CDR2 SQIVND (reference sequence). This CDR3 contains 14 residues. Deletions cut 4 bases from V and 3 bases from J, with 10 bases between. As DNA, the CDR3 is TGTGCCAGTAGTACCGGGACCCTCAATCAGCCCCAGCATTTT. Protein product: CASSTGTLNQPQHF.

Concerning this clonotype itself: An end of the junction does not agree with germline; a read error may underlie this. This chain connects TRBV18 to TRBJ2-7; possibly TRBD1 for D (6 bases). Germline lookup yields CDR1 KGHSH and CDR2 LQKENI. The CDR3 runs 15 residues. CDR3: CASSPMGAIGGEQHF. The CDR3, as DNA: TGTGCCAGCTCACCAATGGGGGCGATTGGTGGCGAGCAGCACTTC.

The chain has TRBV4-3 and TRBJ2-1; no clear D gene. With 0 bases removed from V and 0 bases from J, the gap between germline ends came to 9 bases. There are 16 residues in the CDR3. The germline CDR1 and CDR2 sequences are LGHNA and YSLEER. In DNA form, the CDR3 reads TGCGCCAGCAGCCAAGAAGGACGGAACTCCTACAATGAGCAGTTCTTC. Amino acids: CASSQEGRNSYNEQFF.

This clonotype is medium-sized. This rearrangement joins TRBV19 to TRBJ1-6, with D perhaps matching TRBD1 (5 bases). Germline V gene lookup returns CDR1 LNHDA and CDR2 SQIVND (reference sequence). V was cut by 8 bases and J by 8 bases, with 22 bases left in between. The length of the CDR3 is 16 residues. The CDR3 protein is CASSGRGTGADSPLHF. For the CDR3, the DNA is TGTGCCAGTTCGGGCCGGGGGACGGGAGCCGATTCACCCCTCCACTTT.

The V gene is TRBV4-2, the J gene TRBJ2-2; TRBD1 might be the D (6 bases). This CDR3 is built from 19 residues. The ends were cut back, 0 bases at V and 4 bases at J, with 21 bases in the middle. Germline lookup yields CDR1 LGHNA and CDR2 YNFKEQ. The CDR3 DNA sequence: TGTGCCAGCAGCCAAGATACCCAGGGGTCCACCAGCCTCACCGGGGAGCTGTTTTTT. This sequence encodes CASSQDTQGSTSLTGELFF.